Listed here are 30 T cell receptor beta chains from one sample, sequenced in a study of blood T cell repertoires in COVID-19. Data came from immunoSEQ multiplex PCR; TCRdb stores just in-frame clones and leaves some out. The sample shows fewer than 350,000 clones, approximately 91% of them seen only once. Sequencing was performed on PBMCs or T cells enriched from blood (not recorded which). These receptors were taken from a woman between 40 and 50 years old who had recovered from COVID-19.

This sequence joins TRBV7-6 and TRBJ1-6, with D maybe TRBD1 (6 bases). V lost 1 base to trimming and J lost 10 bases, with 14 bases between them. This CDR3 contains 15 residues. The germline CDR1 and CDR2 sequences are SGHVS and FNYEAQ. CDR3 sequence reads: CASSLDRDEGSPLHF. The CDR3 DNA is TGTGCCAGCAGCTTAGACAGGGACGAAGGATCACCCCTCCACTTT. The variable domain in full, completed from reference TRBV7-6 and TRBJ1-6, reads GAGVSQSPRYKVTKRGQDVALRCDPISGHVSLYWYRQALGQGPEFLTYFNYEAQQDKSGLPNDRFSAERPEGSISTLTIQRTEQRDSAMYRCASSLDRDEGSPLHFGNGTRLTVT.

CDR3 sequence (DNA): TGTGCCAGCAGTGAATTCTGGGCGGGGGGTGGTGTGGATACGCAGTATTTT. Translation gives CASSEFWAGGGVDTQYF. The rearrangement uses TRBV25-1 and TRBJ2-3, with 8 bases fitting TRBD2. CDR3 length: 17 residues. V shed 1 base and J 6 bases; nucleotides not matched to a gene: 12. Germline assignment: CDR1 MGHDK and CDR2 SYGVNS.

The rearrangement joins TRBV28 to TRBJ1-1; 7 bases line up with TRBD1. This CDR3 comprises 13 residues. With 6 bases clipped from V and 2 bases from J, the junction kept 3 bases outside the gene matches. Germline loops: CDR1 MDHEN, CDR2 SYDVKM. Written as DNA, the CDR3 is TGTGCCAGCAGCCGGACAGGTAACACTGAAGCTTTCTTT. Protein product: CASSRTGNTEAFF.

This chain joins TRBV19 and TRBJ1-5; 10 bases are shared with TRBD1. In germline, CDR1 is LNHDA, CDR2 SQIVND (reference sequence). With V trimmed by 4 bases and J by 2 bases, 5 bases remained unmatched. The CDR3 is 16 amino acids. This chain's CDR3 is CASSNRDRGGNQPQHF. The DNA for the CDR3 is TGTGCCAGTAGTAACCGGGACAGGGGAGGCAATCAGCCCCAGCATTTT.

The chain uses TRBV20-1 and TRBJ2-1, with a weak D call TRBD1 (6 bases). V was trimmed by 3 bases and J by 4 bases, leaving 13 bases between them. This CDR3 spans 14 amino acids. The germline V gene has CDR1 DFQATT and CDR2 SNEGSKA (reference sequence). CDR3 region: CSASRPGEYNEQFF. The CDR3 DNA reads TGCAGTGCTAGTAGGCCAGGGGAATACAATGAGCAGTTCTTC.

This clone turned up a few times. V gene TRBV18 combines with J gene TRBJ1-3, with D hard to call. The V gene lost 3 bases and the J gene lost 4 bases, with 4 bases spanning the gap. The CDR3 contains 12 residues. Germline V CDR1 and CDR2: KGHSH, LQKENI. The CDR3 spells CASSPPGNTIYF. The CDR3 DNA reads TGTGCCAGCTCACCCCCGGGAAACACCATATATTTT.

This chain joins TRBV15 and TRBJ2-7, with 7 positions matching TRBD2. J lost 0 bases, V lost 3 bases, and 2 bases had no gene match. The CDR3 spans 14 residues. The V gene's germline CDR1 is LNHNV and CDR2 YYDKDF (reference sequence). CDR3 sequence reads: CATSRGGTSYEQYF. The CDR3 nucleotides read TGTGCCACCAGCAGGGGAGGGACCTCCTACGAGCAGTACTTC.

The chain uses TRBV29-1 and TRBJ1-2; no clear D gene. Germline assignment: CDR1 SQVTM and CDR2 ANQGSEA. Trimming took 0 bases from V and 2 from J, leaving 4 bases between them. This CDR3 region has 12 residues. In DNA form, the CDR3 reads TGCAGCGTTGAAGACGGGAACTATGGCTACACCTTC. It encodes CSVEDGNYGYTF.

The rearrangement links TRBV19 to TRBJ2-3; D is possibly TRBD2 (5 bases). Germline CDR1 reads LNHDA; CDR2 reads SQIVND (reference sequence). The CDR3 loop spans 14 amino acids. Trimming shortened V by 3 bases and J by 1 base, and 8 bases separated the two germline ends. CDR3 nucleotide sequence: TGTGCCAGTAGTATGATTAGCGGCACAGATACGCAGTATTTT. It encodes CASSMISGTDTQYF. Combining the CDR3 with reference TRBV19 and TRBJ2-3 gives the whole variable domain DGGITQSPKYLFRKEGQNVTLSCEQNLNHDAMYWYRQDPGQGLRLIYYSQIVNDFQKGDIAEGYSVSREKKESFPLTVTSAQKNPTAFYLCASSMISGTDTQYFGPGTRLTVL.

The chain combines TRBV5-5 with TRBJ1-5; 9 nucleotides agree with TRBD1. The CDR3 is made up of 15 amino acids. V lost 4 bases to trimming and J lost 4 bases; unmatched junction nucleotides: 6. The germline CDR1 and CDR2 sequences are SGHKS and YYEKEE (reference sequence). Written as DNA, the CDR3 is TGTGCCAGCAGCCGCGACAGGGGGGGAAATCAGCCCCAGCATTTT. Its translation: CASSRDRGGNQPQHF.

The V gene is TRBV19, the J gene TRBJ2-2; 7 nucleotides line up with TRBD2. The germline gives CDR1 LNHDA, CDR2 SQIVND (reference sequence). This CDR3 has 18 amino acids. The trim removed 7 bases at V and 3 bases at J, leaving 17 bases unmatched. The CDR3 bases are TGTGCCAGTAAGGACTGGACTACCCAACGGGGGGACACCGGGGAGCTGTTTTTT. It yields the protein CASKDWTTQRGDTGELFF.

The chain combines TRBV5-1 with TRBJ2-3; TRBD1 matches 7 bases. In germline, CDR1 is SGHRS, CDR2 YFSETQ. CDR3 length: 15 amino acids. V trimming: 4 bases; J trimming: 3 bases; junction bases outside the gene matches: 8. CDR3 sequence (DNA): TGCGCCAGCAGCACCTCCGGGACAGAAACAGATACGCAGTATTTT. Its translation is CASSTSGTETDTQYF.

The V call is TRBV6-1, the J call TRBJ1-2; D is uncertain. CDR1 is MNHNS and CDR2 is SASEGT in the germline V gene. The CDR3 runs to 17 residues. Trimming pared 2 bases from V and 2 bases from J, leaving 18 bases between. CDR3 DNA sequence: TGTGCCAGCAGTGAACGGAGTCGAGGACGGGAAAACTATGGCTACACCTTC. This translates into CASSERSRGRENYGYTF.

The genes are TRBV4-1 and TRBJ1-1; D uncertain. V was cut by 6 bases and J by 4 bases, with 18 bases left in between. Looked up from germline, CDR1 is MGHRA and CDR2 is YSYEKL. The CDR3 runs to 15 residues. As DNA, the CDR3 is TGCGCCAGCAGGGATAAGGGAATGGAGGCCACTGAAGCTTTCTTT. Encoded protein: CASRDKGMEATEAFF.

The rearrangement joins TRBV6-6 to TRBJ2-1, with TRBD2 matching 10 bases. This CDR3 is 20 amino acids long. CDR1 is MNHNY, CDR2 SVGAGI, per germline (reference sequence). V was pared by 6 bases and J by 1 base, with 18 bases of the junction left unmatched. The CDR3 DNA is TGTGCCAGCAGCCTCGCAGCGGGGGGGTCAGGTCCTAGGTCCTACAATGAGCAGTTCTTC. This translates into CASSLAAGGSGPRSYNEQFF.

This sequence joins TRBV3-1 (or the pseudogene TRBV3-2) and TRBJ1-1, with D perhaps matching TRBD1 (5 bases). Germline V lookup: CDR1 LGHDT, CDR2 YNNKEL (reference sequence). CDR3 size: 15 residues. Trimming removed 0 bases from V and 1 base from J, with 9 bases in between. CDR3 coding DNA: TGTGCCAGCAGCCAAGATCTAGGGGAGAACACTGAAGCTTTCTTT. Its protein is CASSQDLGENTEAFF.

The V gene is TRBV6-5, the J gene TRBJ2-2; 7 nucleotides match TRBD1. CDR3 length: 15 residues. CDR1 MNHEY and CDR2 SVGAGI come from the germline V gene. With 5 bases clipped from V and 0 bases from J, the junction kept 3 bases outside the gene matches. The chain's CDR3 is CASSPDRANTGELFF. Written as DNA, the CDR3 is TGTGCCAGCAGTCCCGACAGGGCGAACACCGGGGAGCTGTTTTTT.

The V gene is TRBV5-5, the J gene TRBJ2-7; D is unclear. Trimming left V 0 bases short and J 3 bases short, with 10 bases between. This CDR3 has 14 amino acids. Germline V gene data show CDR1 as SGHKS and CDR2 as YYEKEE (reference sequence). As DNA, the CDR3 is TGTGCCAGCAGCTTGGAGGCCGGGTACTACGAGCAGTACTTC. Translated, it gives CASSLEAGYYEQYF.

The chain combines TRBV27 with TRBJ1-2; no definite D call. Germline-derived CDR1 and CDR2 are MNHEY and SMNVEV (reference sequence). The length of the CDR3 is 15 residues. V was pared by 5 bases and J by 5 bases, with 18 bases between. This chain's CDR3 is CASSIDFSLLYGYTF. The CDR3 DNA sequence: TGTGCCAGCAGTATCGACTTCTCCCTACTGTATGGCTACACCTTC.

V and J are TRBV11-2 and TRBJ2-7; 7 bases fit TRBD2. This CDR3 comprises 14 residues. With 1 base clipped from V and 3 bases from J, the junction kept 3 bases outside the gene matches. CDR1 is SGHAT, CDR2 FQNNGV, per germline. The CDR3 reads CASSLGGSLYEQYF. In DNA, the CDR3 is TGTGCCAGCAGCTTAGGCGGGAGCCTCTACGAGCAGTACTTC. The full variable domain, completed using reference TRBV11-2 and TRBJ2-7, is EAGVAQSPRYKIIEKRQSVAFWCNPISGHATLYWYQQILGQGPKLLIQFQNNGVVDDSQLPKDRFSAERLKGVDSTLKIQPAKLEDSAVYLCASSLGGSLYEQYFGPGTRLTVT.

The chain carries TRBV7-2 and TRBJ1-2; 8 nucleotides agree with TRBD1. The CDR3 totals 15 residues. Per germline, CDR1 SGHTA and CDR2 FQGNSA. V shed 5 bases, J shed 5 bases, and the junction held 10 bases outside the gene matches. The CDR3 region has the DNA TGTGCCAGCAGCCCGAACGACAGGGGCCAATATGGCTACACCTTC. Its translation: CASSPNDRGQYGYTF.

The J gene is TRBJ1-1, the V gene TRBV13; D is perhaps TRBD1 (5 bases). This CDR3 contains 14 residues. V lost 6 bases and J lost 4, with 15 bases in between. Germline assignment: CDR1 PRHDT and CDR2 FYEKMQ (reference sequence). In nucleotides, the CDR3 is TGTGCCAGCAGAGAAAGGGGTGGCGGCACTGAAGCTTTCTTT. As protein: CASRERGGGTEAFF.

This clone was recorded a few times. The V and J genes are TRBV9 and TRBJ2-1; TRBD2 aligns across 7 bases. The CDR3 has 15 residues. V was pared by 4 bases and J by 4 bases, with 8 bases of the junction left unmatched. Germline CDR1 reads SGDLS; CDR2 reads YYNGEE. The CDR3 nucleotides read TGTGCCAGCAGCCCCGGGGGTAGCGGGTACAATGAGCAGTTCTTC. It codes for CASSPGGSGYNEQFF.

Remarks on this clone: This same CDR3 is encoded by further DNA sequences in the sample. This rearrangement joins TRBV11-3 to TRBJ2-2, with D possibly TRBD1 on 6 matching bases. The CDR3 length is 14 residues. CDR1 and CDR2 (germline): SGHNT, YENEEA. Trimming cost V 1 base and J 6 bases, with 9 bases left between them. The CDR3 is CASSLVQGSGELFF. For the CDR3, the DNA is TGTGCCAGCAGCTTAGTACAGGGTTCCGGGGAGCTGTTTTTT.

The V and J genes are TRBV7-9 and TRBJ1-1; maybe TRBD1 (6 bases). V lost 5 bases and J lost 0, with 10 bases in between. The germline V gene has CDR1 SEHNR and CDR2 FQNEAQ (reference sequence). This CDR3 comprises 14 residues. The CDR3 bases are TGTGCCAGCAGCCCGACAGGCATGAACACTGAAGCTTTCTTT. Its protein is CASSPTGMNTEAFF.

This chain's CDR3 is CASKPSGGYNEQFF. The CDR3 DNA reads TGCGCCAGCAAACCTAGCGGGGGTTACAATGAGCAGTTCTTC. This chain connects TRBV5-1 to TRBJ2-1; 10 nucleotides agree with TRBD2. The CDR3 has 14 residues. V was clipped by 6 bases and J by 4 bases; unmatched bases: 4. Per germline, CDR1 SGHRS and CDR2 YFSETQ.

V and J are TRBV10-3 and TRBJ2-3; no clear D. The CDR3 runs 13 residues. Trimming took off 4 bases at V and 7 bases at J, with 12 bases between the two ends. The germline V gene has CDR1 ENHRY and CDR2 SYGVKD. As DNA, the CDR3 is TGTGCCATCAGTGGTGGTTCAGATTATACGCAGTATTTT. Translated: CAISGGSDYTQYF.

The chain combines TRBV30 with TRBJ1-1; weak D call: TRBD1 (5 bases). Germline CDR1 is GTSNPN and CDR2 is SVGIG (reference sequence). V was cut by 4 bases and J by 7 bases, with 16 bases left in between. The CDR3 length is 13 residues. CDR3 sequence (DNA): TGTGCCTGGAAGAGGGCAGGGCGGGATGAAGCTTTCTTT. Translation: CAWKRAGRDEAFF.

The chain carries TRBV21-1 and TRBJ2-3; the table's D call, TRBD2, has no DNA check behind it. TRBV21-1 is a listed pseudogene. There are 15 residues in the CDR3. In DNA, the CDR3 is TGTGCCAGCAGCAAACATACTAGCTACACAGATACGCAGTATTTT. The encoded protein is CASSKHTSYTDTQYF.

CDR3 sequence reads: CASSQDLGDYGYTF. CDR3 nucleotides: TGTGCCAGCAGCCAAGATCTGGGAGACTATGGCTACACCTTC. The chain couples TRBV14 to TRBJ1-2; D is unclear. The V end lost 0 bases, the J end lost 3 bases, and 8 bases lay between the germline ends. The CDR3 totals 14 residues. In germline, CDR1 is SGHDN, CDR2 FVKESK.